This TCR beta chain was identified in a study of T-cell memory formation after mild COVID-19. Study-wide findings and caveats: Contracting clones from day 15 to 85 showed balanced CD4/CD8; later expanders favored CD4+.

This clonotype appeared a few times. No antigen is known for it. TCRdb analysed the 5' RACE reads with MiXCR anew, one entry per CDR3 protein. The sample has 200,000 to 300,000 distinct CDR3 sequences, 8% to 10% seen once. The source of this sequence is a man between 18 and 35 years old who had mild COVID-19 (a few samples of this study predate the infection). Cell type and time point are not known. Sequencing used PBMCs or a T cell subset sorted from them (not recorded which).

This CDR3 reads CASSPDSSEAFF. In nucleotides, the CDR3 is TGTGCCAGCTCACCCGACAGTTCTGAAGCTTTCTTT. The chain couples TRBV18 to TRBJ1-1, with TRBD1 as a possible D gene (5 bases). The V end was cut by 3 bases, the J end by 6 bases, with 8 bases between. The CDR3 sequence is 12 residues long. Germline assignment: CDR1 KGHSH and CDR2 LQKENI.